This T cell receptor (beta chain) is drawn from a study of T-cell reconstitution after alpha-beta-depleted transplantation in children. Whole-study findings and limits: Alpha-beta T cells present about two months after transplant were reported to originate from several hundred expanded graft clones.

Preparation of the TCRbeta library was carried out with unique molecular identifiers. TCRdb passed the PCR reads through MiXCR, listing each CDR3 protein once. Of 27,000 or so distinct CDR3 sequences in the sample, 18% are singletons; the top ten hold 35%. There are 12 residues in the CDR3. Trimming took 7 bases from V and 8 from J, leaving 11 bases between them. Germline V gene sequence: CDR1 MDHEN, CDR2 SYDVKM. The table lists this clonotype with a few counts. Its antigen remains unidentified. Specimen: PBMCs, mostly from graft donor cells, collected 60 days after TCRalphabeta/CD19-depleted stem cell transplant. The chain has TRBV28 and TRBJ1-4, with D tentatively TRBD1 (5 bases). The TCR comes from a male patient between 2 and 10 years old who had a stem cell transplant for acute lymphoblastic leukemia, so the T cells may come from the graft donor. CDR3 nucleotides: TGTGCCAGCATGGGGACGGACGAAAAACTGTTTTTT. Its protein is CASMGTDEKLFF.